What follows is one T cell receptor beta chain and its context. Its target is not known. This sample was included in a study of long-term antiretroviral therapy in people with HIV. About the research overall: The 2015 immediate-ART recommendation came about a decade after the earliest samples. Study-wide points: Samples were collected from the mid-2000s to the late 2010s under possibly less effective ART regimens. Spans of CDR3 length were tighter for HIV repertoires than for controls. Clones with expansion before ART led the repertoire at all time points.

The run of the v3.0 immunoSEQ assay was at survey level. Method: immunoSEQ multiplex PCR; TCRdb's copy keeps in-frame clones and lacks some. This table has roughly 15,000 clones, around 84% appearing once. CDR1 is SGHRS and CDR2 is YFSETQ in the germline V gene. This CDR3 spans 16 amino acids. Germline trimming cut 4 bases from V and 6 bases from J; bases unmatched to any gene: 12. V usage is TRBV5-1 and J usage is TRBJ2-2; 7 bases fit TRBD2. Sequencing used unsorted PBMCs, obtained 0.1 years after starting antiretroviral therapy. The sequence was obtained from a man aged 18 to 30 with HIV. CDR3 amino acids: CASSTASPRGAGELFF. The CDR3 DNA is TGCGCCAGCAGCACCGCCAGCCCCCGGGGGGCCGGGGAGCTGTTTTTT.